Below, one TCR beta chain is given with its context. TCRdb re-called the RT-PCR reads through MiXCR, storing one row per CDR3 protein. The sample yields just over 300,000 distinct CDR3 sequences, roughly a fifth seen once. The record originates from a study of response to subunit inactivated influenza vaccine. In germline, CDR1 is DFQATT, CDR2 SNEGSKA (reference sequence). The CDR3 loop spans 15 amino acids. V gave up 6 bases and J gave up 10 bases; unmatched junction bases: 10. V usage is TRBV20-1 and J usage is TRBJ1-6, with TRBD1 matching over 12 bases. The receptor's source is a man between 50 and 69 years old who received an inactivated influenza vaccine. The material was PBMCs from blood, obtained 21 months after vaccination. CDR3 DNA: TGCAGTGCAGTACCGGGACAGGGGGCGGGATCACCCCTCCACTTT. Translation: CSAVPGQGAGSPLHF.